This T cell receptor (beta chain) was retrieved from a study of Ad26.COV2.S vaccination and SARS-CoV-2 variants. Study in general: Ad26.COV2.S was injected intramuscularly once or twice, 56 days apart.

Only in-frame clones appear in the TCRdb table, and some are missing; sequencing was by immunoSEQ multiplex PCR. The sample has about 280,000 clones, 70% to 90% seen once. The CDR3 covers 17 residues. In germline, CDR1 is WSHSY, CDR2 SAAADI. V shed 4 bases and J 4 bases; nucleotides not matched to a gene: 13. Treatment specified: 15 to 20 received Ad26.COV2.S at low or high dose, single or two shots; about 5 received placebo; per-sample allocation not given. The samples date from day 63 after the first vaccine or placebo injection. The receptor's source is a person aged 18-60 years who received the Ad26.COV2.S COVID-19 vaccine or a placebo. Sequences were derived from peripheral blood, sampled in a trial of Ad26.COV2.S vaccine versus placebo. The rearrangement joins TRBV10-2 to TRBJ2-1; 7 bases align to TRBD2. The CDR3 loop is CASSAPYGAGDYNEQFF. The CDR3 region has the DNA TGCGCCAGCAGTGCCCCGTACGGGGCGGGGGATTACAATGAGCAGTTCTTC.